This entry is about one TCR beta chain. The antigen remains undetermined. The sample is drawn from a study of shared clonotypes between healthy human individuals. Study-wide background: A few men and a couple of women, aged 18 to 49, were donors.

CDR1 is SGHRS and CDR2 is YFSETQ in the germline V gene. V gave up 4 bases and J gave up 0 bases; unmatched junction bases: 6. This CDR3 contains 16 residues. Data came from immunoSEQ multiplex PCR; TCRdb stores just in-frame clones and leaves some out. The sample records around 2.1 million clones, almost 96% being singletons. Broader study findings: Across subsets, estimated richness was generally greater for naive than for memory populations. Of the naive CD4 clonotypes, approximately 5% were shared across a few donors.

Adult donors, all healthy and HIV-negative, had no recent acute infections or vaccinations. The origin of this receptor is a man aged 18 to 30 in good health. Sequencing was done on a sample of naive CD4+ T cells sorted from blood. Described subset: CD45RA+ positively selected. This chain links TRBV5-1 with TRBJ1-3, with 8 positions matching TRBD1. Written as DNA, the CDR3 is TGCGCCAGCAGCGTCCAAACAGGGGGCTCTGGAAACACCATATATTTT. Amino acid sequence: CASSVQTGGSGNTIYF. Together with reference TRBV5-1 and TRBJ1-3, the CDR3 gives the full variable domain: KAGVTQTPRYLIKTRGQQVTLSCSPISGHRSVSWYQQTPGQGLQFLFEYFSETQRNKGNFPGRFSGRQFSNSRSEMNVSTLELGDSALYLCASSVQTGGSGNTIYFGEGSWLTVV.